Listed below are T cell receptor beta chains from one sample, sequenced in a study of beta chain features in type 1 diabetes. Produced via immunoSEQ multiplex PCR; TCRdb's table is partial and in-frame only. The sample consists of about 340,000 clones, approximately 8.2% of them appearing once. The specimen sequenced was central memory CD4+ T cells from blood. Receptors originate from a young woman in good health. CDR3s leave out the opening cysteine and the closing phenylalanine or tryptophan. Clone size appears in some rows only: once, few, many, or a class for an expanded clone.

>-|TRBV10-2|TRBJ1-5
ASSAQGNQPQH
>few|TRBV29-1|TRBJ1-2
SVGDSGGANYGYT
>few|TRBV19|TRBJ2-1
ASSIDRGLGQGNEQF
>-|TRBV6-6|TRBJ2-7
ASSYKGAGKYEQY
>-|TRBV5-4|TRBJ1-2
ASSQPKTRGNDGYT
>few|TRBV7-2|TRBJ2-5
ASSLRASQETQY
>few|TRBV18|TRBJ2-1
ASSPSAGGVYEQF
>few|TRBV5-1|TRBJ2-5
ASRSDNQETQY
>-|TRBV18|TRBJ2-1
ASSPVRGSDEQF
>many|TRBV9|TRBJ1-2
ASSVGTSYGYT
>few|TRBV5-1|TRBJ2-7
ASSLAETSRRGEQY
>-|TRBV18|TRBJ1-1
ASLPQQGRRTEAF
>-|TRBV14|TRBJ1-2
ASSPDPNYGYT
>few|TRBV9|TRBJ2-5
ASSVEGQAQTQY
>-|TRBV6-6|TRBJ2-3
ASSYSNGRSTDTQY
>-|TRBV6-6|TRBJ1-3
ASAPDGQFRGNTIY
>-|TRBV2|TRBJ2-2
ASKESGRLFGELF
>-|TRBV2|TRBJ1-1
ASSETGMNTEAF
>few|TRBV29-1|TRBJ2-3
SVDRAGTDTQY
>-|TRBV5-1|TRBJ2-5
ASSDGSGRQETQY
>few|TRBV9|TRBJ2-3
ASSLTPPSGRGMGTQY
>-|TRBV19|TRBJ2-1
ASSMTSGRYNEQF
>few|TRBV29-1|TRBJ2-1
SADPGGLAGVYNEQF
>few|TRBV7-2|TRBJ2-3
ASSREAGVGTDTQY
>few|TRBV6-6|TRBJ1-5
ASRGRWVHQPQH
>-|TRBV14|TRBJ2-5
ASSRYQETQY
>few|TRBV5-6|TRBJ2-1
ASSSFELASYNEQF
>-|TRBV7-9|TRBJ2-7
ASSLDGSRTYEQY
>few|TRBV19|TRBJ2-3
ASTEGGRGYTQY